Below, 21 T cell receptor beta chains from the same sample are listed, as sequenced in a study of Ad26.COV2.S vaccination and SARS-CoV-2 variants. Sequenced by immunoSEQ multiplex PCR; TCRdb stores in-frame clones only, minus some. There are some 390,000 clones in the sample; 75% to 90% occur only once, and 3.5% lies in the top ten. Treatment reported: some 20 received Ad26.COV2.S at low or high dose, single or two shots; five or six received placebo; per-sample allocation not given. Sampling occurred on day 63 after the first vaccine or placebo injection. The input for sequencing was peripheral blood, taken in a trial of Ad26.COV2.S vaccine versus placebo. Receptors were obtained from a person aged 18-65 years who received the Ad26.COV2.S COVID-19 vaccine or a placebo.

J is TRBJ1-2 and V is TRBV3-1 (or the pseudogene TRBV3-2), with D hard to call. Between the trimmed V and J ends, which lost 1 base and 0 bases, there was a span of 21 bases. The germline gives CDR1 LGHDT, CDR2 YNNKEL (reference sequence). The CDR3 sequence is 19 residues long. Written as DNA, the CDR3 is TGTGCCAGCAGCCAAGTAGGTGACTTGGCGGTAGGGTCTAACTATGGCTACACCTTC. Its translation: CASSQVGDLAVGSNYGYTF.

The rearrangement joins TRBV12-5 to TRBJ1-2; D unclear. The CDR3 length is 13 residues. Deletions cut 5 bases from V and 5 bases from J, with 12 bases between. Germline lookup yields CDR1 LGHNT and CDR2 FRNRAP. This chain's CDR3 is CASGPSGGYGYTF. CDR3 coding DNA: TGTGCTAGTGGTCCCTCGGGAGGTTATGGCTACACCTTC. Based on the CDR3 plus reference TRBV12-5 and TRBJ1-2, the full variable domain is DARVTQTPRHKVTEMGQEVTMRCQPILGHNTVFWYRQTMMQGLELLAYFRNRAPLDDSGMPKDRFSAEMPDATLATLKIQPSEPRDSAVYFCASGPSGGYGYTFGSGTRLTVV.

The chain combines TRBV10-3 with TRBJ1-1; 9 bases fit TRBD1. The length of the CDR3 is 16 residues. CDR1 and CDR2 from the germline V gene are ENHRY and SYGVKD. With 0 bases clipped from V and 7 bases from J, the junction kept 9 bases outside the gene matches. CDR3 DNA sequence: TGTGCCATCAGTGAGTCGAACAGGGGGCGCTTCGGTGAAGCTTTCTTT. This codes for CAISESNRGRFGEAFF.

In this sample, this clone turned up many times. The rearrangement links TRBV5-4 to TRBJ2-7; D gene unclear. CDR3 length equals 11 residues. Deletions cut 4 bases from V and 6 bases from J, with 8 bases between. Germline CDR1 SGHNT, CDR2 YYREEE (reference sequence). The CDR3 loop is CASSLGPEQYF. The CDR3 region has the DNA TGTGCCAGCAGCCTAGGGCCCGAGCAGTACTTC.

V gene TRBV10-2 combines with J gene TRBJ1-4; 10 bases match TRBD1. CDR3 length: 15 amino acids. Trimming removed 2 bases from V and 8 bases from J; junction bases left unmatched: 5. The V gene's germline CDR1 is WSHSY and CDR2 SAAADI. The CDR3, as DNA: TGCGCCAGCAGTGAGAGGACAGGGGGAGCAGAAAAACTGTTTTTT. Its protein product is CASSERTGGAEKLFF.

The rearrangement joins TRBV13 to TRBJ1-6, with 7 bases lining up with TRBD1. Germline V gives CDR1 PRHDT, CDR2 FYEKMQ (reference sequence). The junction had 9 bases not matched to a gene; V was cut back by 6 bases and J by 7 bases. The CDR3 has 15 amino acids. CDR3 in amino acids: CASRGQNLQNSPLHF. In DNA form, the CDR3 reads TGTGCCAGCAGGGGACAGAACCTACAGAATTCACCCCTCCACTTT.

The chain recombines TRBV12-3 or TRBV12-4 with TRBJ2-7; no clear D. V lost 3 bases and J 4 bases, leaving 10 bases between the germline ends. The CDR3 consists of 13 residues. CDR3 in DNA: TGTGCCAGCAGTTTCGGCAGACAATACGAGCAGTACTTC. This gives the protein CASSFGRQYEQYF.

The J gene is TRBJ2-1, the V gene TRBV29-1; possibly TRBD1 for D (8 bases). Deletions cut 7 bases from V and 3 bases from J, with 16 bases between. From germline, CDR1 is SQVTM and CDR2 ANQGSEA. The length of the CDR3 is 14 residues. The CDR3: CSAGGQGGYNEQFF. The CDR3 nucleotides are TGCAGCGCGGGAGGACAGGGAGGCTACAATGAGCAGTTCTTC.

The chain is built from TRBV7-2 and TRBJ2-7; tentatively, D is TRBD2 (6 bases). CDR1 and CDR2 from the germline V gene are SGHTA and FQGNSA. There are 15 residues in the CDR3. The V gene lost 5 bases and the J gene lost 4 bases, with 18 bases spanning the gap. CDR3 sequence: CASSQSGLGGYEQYF. CDR3 DNA: TGTGCCAGCAGCCAATCGGGCTTGGGGGGATACGAGCAGTACTTC. The full variable domain, with the rest looked up from reference TRBV7-2 and TRBJ2-7, is GAGVSQSPSNKVTEKGKDVELRCDPISGHTALYWYRQSLGQGLEFLIYFQGNSAPDKSGLPSDRFSAERTGGSVSTLTIQRTQQEDSAVYLCASSQSGLGGYEQYFGPGTRLTVT.

The V and J genes are TRBV15 and TRBJ2-1, with unresolved D. Germline V lookup: CDR1 LNHNV, CDR2 YYDKDF (reference sequence). The CDR3 extends over 15 amino acids. The V end lost 0 bases, the J end lost 5 bases, and 11 bases lay between the germline ends. For the CDR3, the DNA is TGTGCCACCAGCAGAGATATACTGTATAACAATGAGCAGTTCTTC. Translated: CATSRDILYNNEQFF.

V is TRBV6-5 and J is TRBJ2-3, with D possibly TRBD1 on 6 matching bases. CDR3 length: 14 residues. Germline V gives CDR1 MNHEY, CDR2 SVGAGI. V gave up 7 bases and J gave up 7 bases, with 18 bases separating them. CDR3 DNA: TGTGCCAGCAACCCATCGGGACAACATAATACGCAGTATTTT. It specifies CASNPSGQHNTQYF.

The chain couples TRBV2 to TRBJ1-3; no clear D gene. V was clipped by 9 bases and J by 3 bases, with 12 bases between them. The germline V gene encodes CDR1 SNHLY and CDR2 FYNNEI. The CDR3 covers 13 residues. Here the CDR3 DNA reads TGTGCCAGGGGCAAGACCTATGGAAACACCATATATTTT. Translation gives CARGKTYGNTIYF.

This chain uses TRBV4-1 with TRBJ2-5; D is unresolved. The CDR3 is made up of 13 amino acids. Trimming cost V 1 base and J 5 bases, with 8 bases left between them. Germline V lookup: CDR1 MGHRA, CDR2 YSYEKL. CDR3 sequence: CASSQAQLETQYF. Here the CDR3 DNA reads TGCGCCAGCAGCCAAGCTCAGTTGGAGACCCAGTACTTC.

The V gene is TRBV11-3, the J gene TRBJ2-5, with TRBD2 matching over 12 bases. Unmatched junction bases numbered 4, after V lost 6 bases and J lost 5 bases. This CDR3 is 14 amino acids long. Per the germline V gene, CDR1 is SGHNT and CDR2 is YENEEA. The CDR3 reads CASSRTSGTETQYF. The CDR3, as DNA: TGTGCCAGCAGTCGGACTAGCGGGACGGAGACCCAGTACTTC.

V gene TRBV3-1 (or the pseudogene TRBV3-2) combines with J gene TRBJ2-4; D is possibly TRBD1 (6 bases). CDR1 is LGHDT and CDR2 is YNNKEL in the germline V gene (reference sequence). The CDR3 loop spans 14 amino acids. V dropped 4 bases and J dropped 9 bases, with 16 bases sitting between them. Here the CDR3 DNA reads TGTGCCAGCAGCCTCCGGACAGACCAGAGCATTCAGTACTTC. This translates into CASSLRTDQSIQYF.

The J gene is TRBJ1-2, the V gene TRBV7-8; TRBD1 might be the D (5 bases). Germline assignment: CDR1 SGHVS and CDR2 FQNEAQ. Trimming left V 0 bases short and J 5 bases short, with 13 bases between. CDR3 size: 15 residues. Written as DNA, the CDR3 is TGTGCCAGCAGCTTAGCCCCGGGGGGAGTGTATGGCTACACCTTC. Translation gives CASSLAPGGVYGYTF.

V usage is TRBV3-1 (or the pseudogene TRBV3-2) and J usage is TRBJ1-1; D is ambiguous. Germline V gene data show CDR1 as LGHDT and CDR2 as YNNKEL (reference sequence). The length of the CDR3 is 12 residues. V was trimmed by 6 bases and J by 1 base, leaving 6 bases between them. CDR3 protein: CASRAGNTEAFF. CDR3 DNA sequence: TGTGCCAGCAGGGCAGGGAACACTGAAGCTTTCTTT.

J is TRBJ2-5 and V is TRBV9; D gene uncertain. The CDR3 length is 15 residues. V was clipped by 0 bases and J by 7 bases, with 16 bases between them. The germline V gene has CDR1 SGDLS and CDR2 YYNGEE. The CDR3 spells CASSVALSGFGTQYF. The CDR3 DNA sequence: TGTGCCAGCAGCGTAGCCCTTAGTGGGTTTGGGACCCAGTACTTC.

This sequence joins TRBV5-4 and TRBJ1-1; TRBD1 is a possible D gene (5 bases). Trimming left V 4 bases short and J 3 bases short, with 13 bases between. The CDR3 has 14 amino acids. Germline-derived CDR1 and CDR2 are SGHNT and YYREEE (reference sequence). Here the CDR3 DNA reads TGTGCCAGCAGCAAACCGGGACCGTACACTGAAGCTTTCTTT. Translation gives CASSKPGPYTEAFF. The full variable domain, rest sourced from reference TRBV5-4 and TRBJ1-1, is ETGVTQSPTHLIKTRGQQVTLRCSSQSGHNTVSWYQQALGQGPQFIFQYYREEENGRGNFPPRFSGLQFPNYSSELNVNALELDDSALYLCASSKPGPYTEAFFGQGTRLTVV.

The rearrangement links TRBV18 to TRBJ2-7; no definite D call. Germline CDR1 and CDR2: KGHSH and LQKENI. CDR3 size: 16 residues. Trimming removed 4 bases from V and 1 base from J, with 17 bases in between. The CDR3 DNA is TGTGCCAGCTCACGGGGAAGGCCGGAGACTTCCTACGAGCAGTACTTC. Translating gives CASSRGRPETSYEQYF. Full variable domain (rest looked up from reference TRBV18 and TRBJ2-7): NAGVMQNPRHLVRRRGQEARLRCSPMKGHSHVYWYRQLPEEGLKFMVYLQKENIIDESGMPKERFSAEFPKEGPSILRIQQVVRGDSAAYFCASSRGRPETSYEQYFGPGTRLTVT.

V gene TRBV7-9 combines with J gene TRBJ1-4; 8 positions agree with TRBD1. The junction had 3 bases not matched to a gene; V was cut back by 5 bases and J by 4 bases. Per the germline V gene, CDR1 is SEHNR and CDR2 is FQNEAQ (reference sequence). This CDR3 is 14 amino acids long. In nucleotides, the CDR3 is TGTGCCAGCAGCCGAGACAGGGGTAATGAAAAACTGTTTTTT. It specifies CASSRDRGNEKLFF.